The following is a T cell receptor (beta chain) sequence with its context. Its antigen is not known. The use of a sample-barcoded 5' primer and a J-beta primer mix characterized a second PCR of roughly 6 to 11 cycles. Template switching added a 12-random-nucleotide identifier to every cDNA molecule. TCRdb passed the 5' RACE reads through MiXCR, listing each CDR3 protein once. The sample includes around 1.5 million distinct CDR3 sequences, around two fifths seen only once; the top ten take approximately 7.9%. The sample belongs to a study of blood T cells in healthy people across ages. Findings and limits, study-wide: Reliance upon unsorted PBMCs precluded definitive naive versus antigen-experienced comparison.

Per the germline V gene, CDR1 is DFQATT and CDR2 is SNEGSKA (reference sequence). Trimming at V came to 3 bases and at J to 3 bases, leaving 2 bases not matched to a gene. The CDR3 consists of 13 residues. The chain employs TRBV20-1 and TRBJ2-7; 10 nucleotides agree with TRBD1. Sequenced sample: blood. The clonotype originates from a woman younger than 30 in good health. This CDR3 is CSARGTGVYEQYF. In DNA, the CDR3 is TGCAGTGCTAGGGGGACAGGGGTCTACGAGCAGTACTTC.